This T cell receptor (beta chain) was profiled in a study of technical replicates of blood from a few donors. Germline lookup yields CDR1 MNHEY and CDR2 SVGAGI. With V trimmed by 4 bases and J by 4 bases, 2 bases remained unmatched. This CDR3 has 14 residues. Profiling relied on immunoSEQ multiplex PCR, and the TCRdb table lists in-frame clones only, not all of them. This table holds some 91,000 clones, around 95% found once. Sequencing was performed on T cells isolated from PBMCs. The sequence was obtained from a human donor in good health. The rearrangement links TRBV6-5 to TRBJ2-3; the match to TRBD2 covers 10 bases. The CDR3 nucleotides are TGTGCCAGCAGTTTAGCGGGAGGTCCAGATACGCAGTATTTT. It codes for CASSLAGGPDTQYF.